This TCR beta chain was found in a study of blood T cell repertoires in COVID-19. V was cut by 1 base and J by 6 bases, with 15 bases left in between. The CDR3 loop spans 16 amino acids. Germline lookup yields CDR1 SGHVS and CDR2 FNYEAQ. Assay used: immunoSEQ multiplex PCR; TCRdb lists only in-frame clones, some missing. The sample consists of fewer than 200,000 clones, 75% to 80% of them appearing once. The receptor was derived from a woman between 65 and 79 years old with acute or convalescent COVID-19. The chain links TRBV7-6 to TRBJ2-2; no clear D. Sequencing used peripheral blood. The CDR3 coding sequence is TGTGCCAGCAGCTTAGAAGCCTCGGCGGTGGCCGGGGAGCTGTTTTTT. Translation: CASSLEASAVAGELFF.